The clone carrying this T cell receptor beta chain has a count of ten or more. The data were obtained in a study of molecular identifiers for immune sequencing clone quantification. TCRdb reanalysed the PCR reads using MiXCR and keeps one entry per CDR3 protein. The data hold under 600,000 distinct CDR3 sequences, with about a fifth observed a single time. Germline V gene sequence: CDR1 MGHRA, CDR2 YSYEKL. V lost 1 base, J lost 6 bases, and 7 bases lay in between. This CDR3 contains 13 residues. This TCR was recovered from a human donor in good health. Some libraries in this study had Jurkat cell RNA spiked in. The J gene is TRBJ1-5, the V gene TRBV4-1, with a possible D match to TRBD1 (6 bases). The sample was naive CD8+ T cells from blood, with Jurkat cell RNA spiked in. Subset described: FACS-sorted CD8+CD4-CCR7+CD45RA+ naive T cells. CDR3 sequence reads: CASSQARGQPQHF. The CDR3 DNA follows: TGCGCCAGCAGCCAAGCCAGGGGTCAGCCCCAGCATTTT.